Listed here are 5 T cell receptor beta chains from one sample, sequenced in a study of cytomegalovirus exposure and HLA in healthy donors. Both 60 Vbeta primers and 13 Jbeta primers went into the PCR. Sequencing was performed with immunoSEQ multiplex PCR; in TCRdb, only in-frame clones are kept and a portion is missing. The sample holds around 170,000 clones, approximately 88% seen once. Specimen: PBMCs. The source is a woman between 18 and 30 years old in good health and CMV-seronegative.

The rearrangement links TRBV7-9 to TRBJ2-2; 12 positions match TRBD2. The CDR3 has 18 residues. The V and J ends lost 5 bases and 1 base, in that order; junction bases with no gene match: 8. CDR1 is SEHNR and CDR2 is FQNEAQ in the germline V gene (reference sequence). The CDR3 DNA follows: TGTGCCAGCAGCACCCGACTAGCGGGGGCCCAGAACACCGGGGAGCTGTTTTTT. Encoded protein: CASSTRLAGAQNTGELFF.

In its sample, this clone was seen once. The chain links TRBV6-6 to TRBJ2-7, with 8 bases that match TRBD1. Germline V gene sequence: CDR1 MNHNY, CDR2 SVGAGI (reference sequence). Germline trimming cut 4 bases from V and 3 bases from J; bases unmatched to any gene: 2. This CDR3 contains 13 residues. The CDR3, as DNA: TGTGCCAGCAGTTTCGACAGGGGCTACGAGCAGTACTTC. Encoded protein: CASSFDRGYEQYF.

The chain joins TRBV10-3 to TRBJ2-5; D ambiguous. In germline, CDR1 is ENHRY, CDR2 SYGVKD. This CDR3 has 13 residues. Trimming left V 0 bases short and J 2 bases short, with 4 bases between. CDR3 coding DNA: TGTGCCATCAGTGAGTCCAGTCAAGAGACCCAGTACTTC. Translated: CAISESSQETQYF.

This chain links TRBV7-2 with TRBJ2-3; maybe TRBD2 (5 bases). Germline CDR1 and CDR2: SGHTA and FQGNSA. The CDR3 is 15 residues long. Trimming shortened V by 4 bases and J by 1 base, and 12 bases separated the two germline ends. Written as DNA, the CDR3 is TGTGCCAGCAGCTACGTTGGTAGCGGCACAGATACGCAGTATTTT. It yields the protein CASSYVGSGTDTQYF.

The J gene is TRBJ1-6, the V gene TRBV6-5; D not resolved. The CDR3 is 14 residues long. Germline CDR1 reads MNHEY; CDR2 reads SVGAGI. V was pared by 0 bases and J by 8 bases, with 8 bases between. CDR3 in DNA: TGTGCCAGCAGTTACTCGAGCCGGGATTCACCCCTCCACTTT. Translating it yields CASSYSSRDSPLHF.